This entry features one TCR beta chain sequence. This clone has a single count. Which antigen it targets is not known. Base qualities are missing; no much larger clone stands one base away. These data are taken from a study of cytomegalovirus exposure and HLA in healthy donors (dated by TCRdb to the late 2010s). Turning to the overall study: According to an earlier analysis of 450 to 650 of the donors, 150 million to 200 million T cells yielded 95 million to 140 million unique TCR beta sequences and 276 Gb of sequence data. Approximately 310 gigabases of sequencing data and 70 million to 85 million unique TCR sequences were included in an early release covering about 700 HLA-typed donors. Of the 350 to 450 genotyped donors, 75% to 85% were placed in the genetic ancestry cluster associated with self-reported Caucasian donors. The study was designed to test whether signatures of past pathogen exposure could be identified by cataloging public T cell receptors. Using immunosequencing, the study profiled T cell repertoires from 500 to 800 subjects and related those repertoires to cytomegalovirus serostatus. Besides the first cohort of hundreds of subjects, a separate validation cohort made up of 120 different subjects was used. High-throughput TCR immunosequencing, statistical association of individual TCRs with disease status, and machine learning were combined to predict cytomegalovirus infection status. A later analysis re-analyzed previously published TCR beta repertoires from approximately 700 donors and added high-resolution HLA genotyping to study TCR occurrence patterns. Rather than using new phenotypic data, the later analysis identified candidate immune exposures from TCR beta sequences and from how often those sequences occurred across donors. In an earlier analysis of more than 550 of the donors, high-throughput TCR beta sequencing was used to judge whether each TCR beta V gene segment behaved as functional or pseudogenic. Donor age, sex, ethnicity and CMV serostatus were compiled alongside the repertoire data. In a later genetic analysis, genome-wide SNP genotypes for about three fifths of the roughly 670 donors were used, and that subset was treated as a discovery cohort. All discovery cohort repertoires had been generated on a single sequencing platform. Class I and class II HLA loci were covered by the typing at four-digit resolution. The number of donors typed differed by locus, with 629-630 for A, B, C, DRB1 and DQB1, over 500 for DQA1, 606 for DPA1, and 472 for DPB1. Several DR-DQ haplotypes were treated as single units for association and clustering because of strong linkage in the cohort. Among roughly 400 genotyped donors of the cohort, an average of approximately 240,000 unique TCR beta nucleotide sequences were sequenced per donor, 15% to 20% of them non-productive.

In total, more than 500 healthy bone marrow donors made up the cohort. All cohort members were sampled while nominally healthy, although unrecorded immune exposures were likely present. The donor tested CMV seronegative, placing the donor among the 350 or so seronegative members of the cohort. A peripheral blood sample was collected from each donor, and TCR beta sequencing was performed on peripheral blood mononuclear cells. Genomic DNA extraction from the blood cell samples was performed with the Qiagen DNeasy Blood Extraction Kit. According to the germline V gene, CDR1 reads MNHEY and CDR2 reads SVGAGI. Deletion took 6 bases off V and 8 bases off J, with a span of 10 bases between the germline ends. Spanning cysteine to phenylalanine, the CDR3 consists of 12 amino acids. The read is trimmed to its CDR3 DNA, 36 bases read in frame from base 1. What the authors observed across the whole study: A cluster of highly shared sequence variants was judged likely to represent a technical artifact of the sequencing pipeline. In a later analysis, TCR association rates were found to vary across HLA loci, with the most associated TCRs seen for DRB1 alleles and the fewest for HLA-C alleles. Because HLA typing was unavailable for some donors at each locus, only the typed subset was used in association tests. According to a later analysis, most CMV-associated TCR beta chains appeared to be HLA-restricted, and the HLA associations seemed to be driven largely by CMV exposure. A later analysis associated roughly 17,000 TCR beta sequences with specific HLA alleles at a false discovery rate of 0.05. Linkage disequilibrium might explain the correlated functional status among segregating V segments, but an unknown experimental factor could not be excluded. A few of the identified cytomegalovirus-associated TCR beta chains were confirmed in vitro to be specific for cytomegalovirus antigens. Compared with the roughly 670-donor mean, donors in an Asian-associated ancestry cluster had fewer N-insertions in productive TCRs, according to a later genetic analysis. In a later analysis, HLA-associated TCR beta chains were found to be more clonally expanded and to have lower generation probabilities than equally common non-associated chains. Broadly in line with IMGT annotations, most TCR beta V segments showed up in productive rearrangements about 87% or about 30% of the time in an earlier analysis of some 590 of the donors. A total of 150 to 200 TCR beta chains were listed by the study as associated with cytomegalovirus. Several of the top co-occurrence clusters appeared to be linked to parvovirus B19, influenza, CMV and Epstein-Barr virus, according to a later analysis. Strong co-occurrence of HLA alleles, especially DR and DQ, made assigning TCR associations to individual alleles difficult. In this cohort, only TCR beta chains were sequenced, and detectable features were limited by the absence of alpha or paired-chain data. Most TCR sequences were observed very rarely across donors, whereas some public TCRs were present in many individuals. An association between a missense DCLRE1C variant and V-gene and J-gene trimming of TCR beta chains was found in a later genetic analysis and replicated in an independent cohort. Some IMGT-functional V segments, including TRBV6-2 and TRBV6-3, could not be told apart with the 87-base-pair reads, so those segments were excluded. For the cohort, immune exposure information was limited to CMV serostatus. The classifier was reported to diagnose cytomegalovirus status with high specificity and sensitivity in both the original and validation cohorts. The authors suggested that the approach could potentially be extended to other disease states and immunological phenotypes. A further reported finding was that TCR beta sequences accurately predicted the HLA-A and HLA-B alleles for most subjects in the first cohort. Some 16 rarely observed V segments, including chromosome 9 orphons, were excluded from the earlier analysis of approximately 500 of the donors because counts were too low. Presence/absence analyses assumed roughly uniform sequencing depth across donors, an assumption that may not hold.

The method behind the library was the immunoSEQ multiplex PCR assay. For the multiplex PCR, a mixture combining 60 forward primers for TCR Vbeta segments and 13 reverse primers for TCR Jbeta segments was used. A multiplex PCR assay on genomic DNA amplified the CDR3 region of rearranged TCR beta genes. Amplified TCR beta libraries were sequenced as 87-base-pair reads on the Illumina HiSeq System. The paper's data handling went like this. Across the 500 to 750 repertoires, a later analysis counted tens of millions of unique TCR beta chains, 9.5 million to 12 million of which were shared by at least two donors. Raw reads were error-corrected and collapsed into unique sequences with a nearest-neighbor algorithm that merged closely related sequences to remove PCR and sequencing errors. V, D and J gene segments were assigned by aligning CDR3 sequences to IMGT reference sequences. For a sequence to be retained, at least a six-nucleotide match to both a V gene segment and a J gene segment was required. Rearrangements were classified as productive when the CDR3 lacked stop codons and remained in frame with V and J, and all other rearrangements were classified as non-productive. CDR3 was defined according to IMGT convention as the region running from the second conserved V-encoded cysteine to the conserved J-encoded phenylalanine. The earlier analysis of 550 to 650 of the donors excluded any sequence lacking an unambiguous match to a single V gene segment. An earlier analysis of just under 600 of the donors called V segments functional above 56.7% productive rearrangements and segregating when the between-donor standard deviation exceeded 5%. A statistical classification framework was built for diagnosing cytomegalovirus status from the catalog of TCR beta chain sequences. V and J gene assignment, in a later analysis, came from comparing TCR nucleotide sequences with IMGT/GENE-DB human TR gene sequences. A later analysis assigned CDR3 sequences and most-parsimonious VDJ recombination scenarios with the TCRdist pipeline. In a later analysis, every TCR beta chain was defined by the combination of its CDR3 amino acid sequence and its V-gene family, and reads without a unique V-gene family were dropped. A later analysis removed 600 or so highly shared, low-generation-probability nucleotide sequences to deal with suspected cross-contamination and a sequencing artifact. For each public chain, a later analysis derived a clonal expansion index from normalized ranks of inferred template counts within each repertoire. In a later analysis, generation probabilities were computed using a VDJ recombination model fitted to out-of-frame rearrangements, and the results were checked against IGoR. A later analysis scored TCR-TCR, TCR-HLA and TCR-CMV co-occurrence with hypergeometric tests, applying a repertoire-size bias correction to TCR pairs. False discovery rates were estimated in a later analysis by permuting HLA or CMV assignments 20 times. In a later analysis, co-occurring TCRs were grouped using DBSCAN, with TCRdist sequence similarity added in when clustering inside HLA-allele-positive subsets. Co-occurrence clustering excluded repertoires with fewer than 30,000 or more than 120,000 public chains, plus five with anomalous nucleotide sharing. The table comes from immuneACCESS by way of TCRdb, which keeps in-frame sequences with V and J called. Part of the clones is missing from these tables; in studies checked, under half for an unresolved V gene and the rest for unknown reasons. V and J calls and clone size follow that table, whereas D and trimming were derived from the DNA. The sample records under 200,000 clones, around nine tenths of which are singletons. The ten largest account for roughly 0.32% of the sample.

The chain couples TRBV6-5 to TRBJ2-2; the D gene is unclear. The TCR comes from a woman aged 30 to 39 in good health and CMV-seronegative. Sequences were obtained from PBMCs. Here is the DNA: TGTGCCAGCAGCCATTCGGAGGGGGAGCTGTTTTTT. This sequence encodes CASSHSEGELFF.